This T cell receptor (beta chain) was identified in a study of T cell repertoires in cytomegalovirus infection. Turning to the study itself: CMV infection and matching HLA type were both indicated by public TCR beta signatures. Study outcomes and limitations: Cumulative frequency (of public TCR beta family members) identified carriers of CMV plus the relevant HLA. Predominance within the ex vivo response was attributable to HLA-C-restricted CMV-specific TCR beta clonotypes.

This clonotype occurred many times. What it binds is not known. TCRdb itself ran the reads through MiXCR, one entry per CDR3 protein. This table has roughly 81,000 distinct CDR3 sequences, 3.7% appearing once. The CDR3 spans 13 residues. The germline CDR1 and CDR2 sequences are MNHEY and SMNVEV (reference sequence). V was trimmed by 0 bases and J by 3 bases, leaving 6 bases between them. Source material: PBMCs. J is TRBJ2-7 and V is TRBV27; D gene ambiguous. The clonotype was recovered from a human donor in good health (CMV status not recorded). Some clones in this sample may be carry-over from other donors' samples. CDR3 DNA: TGTGCCAGCAGTTTATCCCAGTTCTACGAGCAGTACTTC. Protein sequence: CASSLSQFYEQYF.